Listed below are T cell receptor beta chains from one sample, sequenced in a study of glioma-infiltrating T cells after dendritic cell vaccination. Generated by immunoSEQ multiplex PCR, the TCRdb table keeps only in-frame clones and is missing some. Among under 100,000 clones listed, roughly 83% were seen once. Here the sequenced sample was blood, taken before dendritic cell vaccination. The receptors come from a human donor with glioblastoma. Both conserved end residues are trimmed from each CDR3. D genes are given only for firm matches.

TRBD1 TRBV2 ASTLGQTPGANVLT
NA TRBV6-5 ASSYSSRVDEQY
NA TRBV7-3 ASSLYKPSDTEAF
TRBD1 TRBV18 ASSPGTGSYNEQF
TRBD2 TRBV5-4 ASSLEGTIKNIQY
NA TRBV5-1 ASSPGHFRDTEAF
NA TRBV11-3 ASSFGTADTQY
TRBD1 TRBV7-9 ASSSGQGANQPQH
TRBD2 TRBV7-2 ASSFSGGPGIEQF
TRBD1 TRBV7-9 ASSFGQGGTIDGYT
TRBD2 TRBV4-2 ASSQDWAAGTVNEQF
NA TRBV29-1 SAIQGFGEAF
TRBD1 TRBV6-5 ASRPLGTVQETQY
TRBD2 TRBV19 ASSLLAGAGELF
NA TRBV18 ASSPGQDWGYT
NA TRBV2 ASSDTGSSYNEQF